The source of this T cell receptor (beta chain) is a study of blood T cells in healthy people across ages. Next came a second PCR, run for about 7 to 12 cycles, which used a sample-barcoded 5' primer along with a J-beta primer mix. TCRdb re-analysed the 5' RACE reads in MiXCR, keeping a single row per CDR3 protein. The sample contains hundreds of thousands of distinct CDR3 sequences, about 42% of which appear only once. Sequencing was carried out using blood. This receptor was identified in a man in his fifties or sixties in good health.

CDR3 region: CASSLRATAATNYGYTF. The CDR3 DNA is TGTGCCAGCAGCTTACGGGCCACCGCGGCTACTAACTATGGCTACACCTTC. The rearrangement joins TRBV7-2 to TRBJ1-2; no clear D gene. The germline gives CDR1 SGHTA, CDR2 FQGNSA. The CDR3 runs 17 residues. V was trimmed by 2 bases and J by 0 bases, leaving 16 bases between them.